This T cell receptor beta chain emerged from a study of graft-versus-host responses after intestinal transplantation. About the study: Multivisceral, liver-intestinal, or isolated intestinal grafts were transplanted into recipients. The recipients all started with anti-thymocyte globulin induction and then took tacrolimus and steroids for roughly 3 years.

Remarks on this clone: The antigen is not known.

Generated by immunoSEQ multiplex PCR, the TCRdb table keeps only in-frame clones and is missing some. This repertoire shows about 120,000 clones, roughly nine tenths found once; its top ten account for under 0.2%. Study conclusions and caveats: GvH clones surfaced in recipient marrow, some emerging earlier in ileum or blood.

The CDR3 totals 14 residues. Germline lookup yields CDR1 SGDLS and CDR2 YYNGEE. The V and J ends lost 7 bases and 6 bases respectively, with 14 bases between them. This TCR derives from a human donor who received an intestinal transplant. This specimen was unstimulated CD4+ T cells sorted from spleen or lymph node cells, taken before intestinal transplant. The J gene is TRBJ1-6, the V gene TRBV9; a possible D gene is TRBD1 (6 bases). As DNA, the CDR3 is TGTGCCAGCTCTACAGGGCTGATTAATTCACCCCTCCACTTT. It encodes CASSTGLINSPLHF.